A selection of T cell receptor beta chains follows, all from one sample in a study of early T cells in non-severe SARS-CoV-2 infection. Using its own MiXCR run on the 5' RACE reads, TCRdb lists one record per CDR3 protein. This table has about 72,000 distinct CDR3 sequences, roughly 9.1% appearing once. The sample was whole blood, taken at baseline. These receptors were taken from an adult who was a healthcare worker with PCR-confirmed SARS-CoV-2 infection or an uninfected control (not recorded which). Both conserved end residues are part of each CDR3. The order of the fields is V gene, clone size, D gene, J gene, CDR3 protein, CDR3 DNA. A D gene is named only where the DNA matches it firmly. Clone size appears in some rows only: once, few, many, or a class for an expanded clone.

V: TRBV6-1; size: .; D: .; J: TRBJ1-2; CDR3: CASSPREGRYGYTF; DNA: TGTGCCAGCAGTCCCCGGGAGGGCCGCTATGGCTACACCTTC
V: TRBV11-2; size: few; D: .; J: TRBJ2-3; CDR3: CASSLGRAGNTQYF; DNA: TGTGCCAGCAGCTTAGGGCGCGCCGGGAATACGCAGTATTTT
V: TRBV2; size: many; D: TRBD1; J: TRBJ1-1; CDR3: CASKTGGYTEAFF; DNA: TGTGCCAGCAAGACAGGGGGGTACACTGAAGCTTTCTTT
V: TRBV11-2; size: many; D: .; J: TRBJ1-2; CDR3: CASSPIGYGYTF; DNA: TGTGCCAGCAGCCCAATAGGGTACGGCTACACCTTC
V: TRBV7-2; size: many; D: TRBD2; J: TRBJ2-3; CDR3: CASSFPPTSGPTDTQYF; DNA: TGTGCCAGCAGCTTCCCTCCGACTAGCGGACCCACAGATACGCAGTATTTT
V: TRBV2; size: .; D: .; J: TRBJ1-2; CDR3: CASSEMDVGYTF; DNA: TGTGCCAGCAGTGAAATGGATGTCGGCTACACCTTC
V: TRBV2; size: few; D: TRBD1; J: TRBJ2-5; CDR3: CASSEDRGLQETQYF; DNA: TGTGCCAGCAGTGAAGACAGGGGTTTGCAAGAGACCCAGTACTTC
V: TRBV4-2; size: few; D: .; J: TRBJ2-1; CDR3: CASSHPGDNEQFF; DNA: TGTGCCAGCAGCCATCCAGGTGACAATGAGCAGTTCTTC
V: TRBV4-1; size: few; D: .; J: TRBJ2-7; CDR3: CASSQVGGTYEQYF; DNA: TGCGCCAGCAGCCAAGTAGGGGGTACCTACGAGCAGTACTTC
V: TRBV6-5; size: .; D: .; J: TRBJ1-2; CDR3: CASSYGRGTYGYTF; DNA: TGTGCCAGCAGTTACGGCAGGGGAACTTATGGCTACACCTTC
V: TRBV25-1; size: .; D: .; J: TRBJ2-3; CDR3: CASSESDRSTDTQYF; DNA: TGTGCCAGCAGTGAATCTGACCGATCCACAGATACGCAGTATTTT
V: TRBV12-5; size: many; D: .; J: TRBJ1-5; CDR3: CASGPYGGQPQHF; DNA: TGTGCTAGTGGGCCCTATGGGGGCCAGCCCCAGCATTTT
V: TRBV5-5; size: many; D: .; J: TRBJ1-4; CDR3: CASSKATNEKLFF; DNA: TGTGCCAGCTCGAAAGCAACTAATGAAAAACTGTTTTTT
V: TRBV13; size: .; D: TRBD2; J: TRBJ2-3; CDR3: CASSLTGGGGDTQYF; DNA: TGTGCCAGCAGCTTAACAGGCGGGGGTGGAGATACGCAGTATTTT